These T cell receptor beta chains were read from a single sample in a study of shared clonotypes between healthy human individuals. TCRdb keeps only in-frame clones here, not all; method: immunoSEQ multiplex PCR. This sample has approximately 600,000 clones, with 85% to 95% found just once. Sequencing was done on a sample of naive CD8+ T cells sorted from blood. The receptors were sampled from a woman aged 25-40 years in good health. CDR3s include the opening cysteine and the closing phenylalanine or tryptophan. D genes are given only for firm matches. Clone size, where shown, is once, few, many, or a class for clones that have expanded.

V: TRBV27
J: TRBJ2-7
size: .
D: TRBD1
CDR3: CASSFGTGAAYEQYF
DNA: TGTGCCAGCAGTTTTGGGACAGGGGCGGCGTACGAGCAGTACTTC

V: TRBV29-1
J: TRBJ2-7
size: .
D: TRBD1
CDR3: CSVGDATGNHEQYF
DNA: TGCAGCGTGGGGGATGCGACAGGGAACCACGAGCAGTACTTC

V: TRBV5-1
J: TRBJ2-7
size: .
D: TRBD1
CDR3: CASSLAGWLTGSSYEQYF
DNA: TGCGCCAGCAGCTTGGCAGGGTGGCTGACAGGGAGCTCCTACGAGCAGTACTTC

V: TRBV28
J: TRBJ2-7
size: .
D: .
CDR3: CASSYTGSVFEQYF
DNA: TGTGCCAGCAGTTACACAGGATCGGTCTTTGAGCAGTACTTC

V: TRBV7-9
J: TRBJ1-5
size: .
D: TRBD1
CDR3: CASSLGGLGQGAWPQHF
DNA: TGTGCCAGCAGCTTAGGGGGGCTGGGACAGGGAGCATGGCCCCAGCATTTT

V: TRBV29-1
J: TRBJ2-1
size: .
D: .
CDR3: CSVAREWMDEQFF
DNA: TGCAGCGTTGCCCGGGAGTGGATGGATGAGCAGTTCTTC

V: TRBV5-4
J: TRBJ2-4
size: .
D: TRBD1
CDR3: CASSLMRATGGGNIQYF
DNA: TGTGCCAGCAGCTTGATGCGGGCGACAGGGGGCGGAAACATTCAGTACTTC

V: TRBV2
J: TRBJ2-5
size: .
D: .
CDR3: CASSEAPPTRTQETQYF
DNA: TGTGCCAGCAGTGAAGCGCCCCCAACCAGAACCCAAGAGACCCAGTACTTC

V: TRBV28
J: TRBJ1-3
size: .
D: TRBD1
CDR3: CASSFPKQGPGNTIYF
DNA: TGTGCCAGCAGTTTCCCAAAACAGGGGCCCGGAAACACCATATATTTT

V: TRBV2
J: TRBJ1-1
size: .
D: .
CDR3: CASRSARSLLNTEAFF
DNA: TGTGCCAGCAGATCCGCCCGTTCGCTCTTAAACACTGAAGCTTTCTTT

V: TRBV11-2
J: TRBJ1-1
size: .
D: .
CDR3: CASSLEGGLNTEAFF
DNA: TGTGCCAGCAGCTTAGAGGGGGGCCTGAACACTGAAGCTTTCTTT

V: TRBV5-1
J: TRBJ2-1
size: .
D: .
CDR3: CASSLVEREQFF
DNA: TGCGCCAGCAGCCTCGTCGAGAGAGAGCAGTTCTTC

V: TRBV5-8
J: TRBJ1-5
size: .
D: TRBD1
CDR3: CASRRRQGGNQPQHF
DNA: TGTGCCAGCAGACGTCGACAGGGAGGCAATCAGCCCCAGCATTTT

V: TRBV29-1
J: TRBJ1-2
size: .
D: .
CDR3: CSVEQDPRHGYTF
DNA: TGCAGCGTTGAACAGGATCCAAGACATGGCTACACCTTC

V: TRBV27
J: TRBJ2-5
size: .
D: TRBD2
CDR3: CASSNRQGLAGGETQYF
DNA: TGTGCCAGCAGTAACAGACAGGGCCTAGCGGGAGGAGAGACCCAGTACTTC

V: TRBV19
J: TRBJ2-7
size: .
D: TRBD2
CDR3: CASSAGGGEQYF
DNA: TGTGCCAGTAGTGCGGGGGGCGGCGAGCAGTACTTC

V: TRBV27
J: TRBJ2-2
size: .
D: .
CDR3: CASSPGTAPSGELFF
DNA: TGTGCCAGCAGCCCCGGGACGGCTCCTTCCGGGGAGCTGTTTTTT

V: TRBV13
J: TRBJ1-2
size: .
D: .
CDR3: CASSLGLSYGYTF
DNA: TGTGCCAGCAGCTTAGGGCTTTCCTATGGCTACACCTTC

V: TRBV21-1
J: TRBJ2-3
size: .
D: .
CDR3: CASSPTRAGVVSDTQYF
DNA: TGTGCCAGCAGCCCGACCCGAGCGGGAGTTGTCTCAGATACGCAGTATTTT

V: TRBV28
J: TRBJ1-4
size: .
D: .
CDR3: CASSRGGRRKLFF
DNA: TGTGCCAGCAGCCGGGGGGGGCGGCGAAAACTGTTTTTT

V: TRBV27
J: TRBJ1-2
size: .
D: .
CDR3: CASSFYKEDQGGYGYTF
DNA: TGTGCCAGCAGTTTCTACAAAGAGGATCAGGGAGGATATGGCTACACCTTC

V: TRBV7-9
J: TRBJ1-2
size: once
D: .
CDR3: CASSLAPWVGVDGYTF
DNA: TGTGCCAGCAGCTTAGCGCCGTGGGTGGGGGTAGATGGCTACACCTTC

V: TRBV29-1
J: TRBJ2-1
size: .
D: TRBD2
CDR3: CSVGGTSGSSYNEQFF
DNA: TGCAGCGTAGGCGGGACTAGCGGCAGCTCCTACAATGAGCAGTTCTTC

V: TRBV6-5
J: TRBJ2-7
size: .
D: TRBD2
CDR3: CASSYSRSGGEQYF
DNA: TGTGCCAGCAGTTACTCGAGATCGGGAGGCGAGCAGTACTTC

V: TRBV6-1
J: TRBJ1-2
size: .
D: .
CDR3: CASGSYGYTF
DNA: TGTGCCAGCGGGAGCTATGGCTACACCTTC

V: TRBV27
J: TRBJ2-3
size: .
D: TRBD2
CDR3: CASSEIAGASTDTQYF
DNA: TGTGCCAGCAGTGAAATAGCGGGAGCTAGCACAGATACGCAGTATTTT

V: TRBV27
J: TRBJ2-5
size: .
D: .
CDR3: CASSFLDSQETQYF
DNA: TGTGCCAGCAGTTTCCTGGACAGTCAAGAGACCCAGTACTTC

V: TRBV6-1
J: TRBJ2-1
size: .
D: .
CDR3: CASSRRTSSYNEQFF
DNA: TGTGCCAGCAGCCGAAGGACAAGCTCCTACAATGAGCAGTTCTTC

V: TRBV9
J: TRBJ1-1
size: .
D: .
CDR3: CASSGTRAESTEAFF
DNA: TGTGCCAGCAGCGGGACCAGGGCCGAAAGTACTGAAGCTTTCTTT

V: TRBV28
J: TRBJ1-5
size: once
D: TRBD1
CDR3: CASSQLTGGVSNQPQHF
DNA: TGTGCCAGCAGTCAACTGACAGGGGGGGTTAGCAATCAGCCCCAGCATTTT

V: TRBV29-1
J: TRBJ2-7
size: once
D: TRBD2
CDR3: CSVEGGRRPYEQYF
DNA: TGCAGCGTTGAGGGCGGGAGGAGGCCCTACGAGCAGTACTTC

V: TRBV27
J: TRBJ2-7
size: once
D: TRBD1
CDR3: CASSLGQGFYEQYF
DNA: TGTGCCAGCAGCCTTGGACAGGGTTTCTACGAGCAGTACTTC

V: TRBV19
J: TRBJ2-7
size: .
D: TRBD2
CDR3: CASSPGSGGYEQYF
DNA: TGTGCCAGTAGTCCCGGTTCGGGGGGATACGAGCAGTACTTC

V: TRBV11-2
J: TRBJ2-7
size: .
D: .
CDR3: CASSPTRSYEQYF
DNA: TGTGCCAGCAGCCCAACCCGGTCCTACGAGCAGTACTTC

V: TRBV5-4
J: TRBJ2-2
size: once
D: .
CDR3: CASMDQGTGELFF
DNA: TGTGCCAGCATGGACCAGGGTACCGGGGAGCTGTTTTTT

V: TRBV7-2
J: TRBJ2-7
size: .
D: TRBD2
CDR3: CASSLAARERRYEQYF
DNA: TGTGCCAGCAGCTTAGCAGCGCGGGAGCGAAGGTACGAGCAGTACTTC